This TCR beta chain is drawn from a study of cytomegalovirus exposure and HLA in healthy donors. A word on this clone: What it recognizes is unknown.

Germline-derived CDR1 and CDR2 are SNHLY and FYNNEI. Trimming cost V 3 bases and J 9 bases, with 6 bases left between them. The CDR3 totals 11 residues. Study-level points and caveats: The study put 150 to 200 TCR beta chains on its list as cytomegalovirus-associated. Later on, a genetic analysis was performed. It linked a missense variant in DCLRE1C with V- and J-gene trimming of TCR beta. The analysis excluded some indistinguishable V segments, including TRBV6-2 and TRBV6-3. Judged likely to be a sequencing artifact was a cluster of highly shared sequence variants.

It was with 60 Vbeta and 13 Jbeta primers that the PCR ran. Method: immunoSEQ multiplex PCR; TCRdb's copy keeps in-frame clones and lacks some. The sample yields 140,000 to 150,000 clones, around 80% seen once. The sample comprised PBMCs. The gene calls are TRBV2 and TRBJ1-3; D unclear. This clonotype was sampled from a female donor in good health and CMV-seronegative. DNA of the CDR3: TGTGCCAGCAGTGAGGCCAGCACCATATATTTT. This codes for CASSEASTIYF.